Included here is one T cell receptor beta chain sequence, with context. Its antigen is as yet unknown. The CDR3 is made up of 11 amino acids. Germline-derived CDR1 and CDR2 are ENHRY and SYGVKD. V gave up 5 bases and J gave up 5 bases, with 6 bases separating them. TEMRA cells were FACS-enriched, and CD8+ and CD4+ T cells were isolated negatively. The data are from a study of CD8 T cells in Susac syndrome. Regarding the study as a whole: The greatest CD8+ clonal expansion in Susac occurred in TEMRA cells and in active patients.

A quantity of about 0.45 to 1 ug RNA underwent reverse transcription using random hexamers. MiXCR, run by TCRdb on the immunoSEQ multiplex PCR reads, gives a single entry per CDR3 protein. The sample lists tens of thousands of distinct CDR3 sequences, roughly 94% seen once, with approximately 0.49% in the top ten. The sequence was obtained from a human donor with Susac syndrome. The chain carries TRBV10-3 and TRBJ1-1; D gene uncertain. Sequencing was performed on CD8+ T cells from PBMCs. Here the CDR3 reads CAISSKTEAFF. The DNA for the CDR3 is TGTGCCATCAGTAGCAAGACTGAAGCTTTCTTT.